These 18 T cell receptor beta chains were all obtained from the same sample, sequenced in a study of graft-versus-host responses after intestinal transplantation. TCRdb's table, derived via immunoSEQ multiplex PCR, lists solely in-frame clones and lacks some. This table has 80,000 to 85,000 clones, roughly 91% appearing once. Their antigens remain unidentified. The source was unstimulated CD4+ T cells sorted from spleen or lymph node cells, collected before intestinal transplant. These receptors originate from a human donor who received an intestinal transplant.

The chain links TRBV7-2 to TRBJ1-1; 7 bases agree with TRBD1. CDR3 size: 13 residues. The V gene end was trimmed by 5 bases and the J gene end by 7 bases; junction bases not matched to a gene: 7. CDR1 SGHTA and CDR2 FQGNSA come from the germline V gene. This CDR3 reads CASSRDRDREAFF. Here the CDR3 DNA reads TGTGCCAGCAGCCGAGACAGGGACCGTGAAGCTTTCTTT.

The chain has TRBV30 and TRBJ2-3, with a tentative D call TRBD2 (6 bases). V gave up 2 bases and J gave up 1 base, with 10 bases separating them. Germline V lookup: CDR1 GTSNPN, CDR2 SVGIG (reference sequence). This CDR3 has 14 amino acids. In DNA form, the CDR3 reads TGTGCCTGGAGTTTCGGGGGAGGCACAGATACGCAGTATTTT. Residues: CAWSFGGGTDTQYF.

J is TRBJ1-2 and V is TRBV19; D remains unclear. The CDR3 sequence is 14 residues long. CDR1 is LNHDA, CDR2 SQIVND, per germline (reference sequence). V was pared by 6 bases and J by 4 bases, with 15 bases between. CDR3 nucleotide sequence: TGTGCCAGTAGCTCTAACAGACCACCCTATGGCTACACCTTC. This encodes CASSSNRPPYGYTF.

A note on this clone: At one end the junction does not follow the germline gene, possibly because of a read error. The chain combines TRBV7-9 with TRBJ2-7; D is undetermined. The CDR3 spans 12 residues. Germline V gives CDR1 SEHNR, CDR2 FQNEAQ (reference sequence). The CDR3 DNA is TGTGCCAGCAGCTTAGCGCACGCAGAAATGCACTTC. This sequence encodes CASSLAHAEMHF.

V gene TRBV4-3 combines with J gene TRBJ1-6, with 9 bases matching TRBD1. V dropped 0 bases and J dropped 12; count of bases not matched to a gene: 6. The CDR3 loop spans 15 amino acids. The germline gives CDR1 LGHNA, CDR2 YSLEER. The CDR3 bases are TGCGCCAGCAGCCAAGATTACAGGGGGCTCTTACCCCTCCACTTT. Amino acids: CASSQDYRGLLPLHF.

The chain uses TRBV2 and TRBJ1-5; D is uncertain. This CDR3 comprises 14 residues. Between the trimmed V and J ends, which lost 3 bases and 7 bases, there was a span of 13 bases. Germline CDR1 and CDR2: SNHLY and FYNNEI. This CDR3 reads CASSDVGREQPQHF. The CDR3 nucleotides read TGTGCCAGCAGTGATGTGGGGAGGGAACAGCCCCAGCATTTT.

In DNA, the CDR3 is TGTGCCAGCAGCTTTGTGGGGAGCTCCTACAATGAGCAGTTCTTC. Encoded protein: CASSFVGSSYNEQFF. The chain links TRBV7-8 to TRBJ2-1, with D perhaps TRBD2 (5 bases). V lost 3 bases, J lost 0 bases, and 9 bases lay in between. The CDR3 covers 15 residues. The V gene's germline CDR1 is SGHVS and CDR2 FQNEAQ.

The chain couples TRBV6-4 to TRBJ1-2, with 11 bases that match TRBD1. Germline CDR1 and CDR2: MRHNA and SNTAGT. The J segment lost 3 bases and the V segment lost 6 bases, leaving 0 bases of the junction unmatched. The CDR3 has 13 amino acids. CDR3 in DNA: TGTGCCAGCAGGGGACAGGGGGACTATGGCTACACCTTC. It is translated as CASRGQGDYGYTF.

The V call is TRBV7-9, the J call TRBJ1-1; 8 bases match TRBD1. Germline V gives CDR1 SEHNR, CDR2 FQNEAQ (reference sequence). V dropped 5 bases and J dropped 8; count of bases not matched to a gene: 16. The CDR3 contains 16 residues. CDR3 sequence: CASSRTGRRDTLEAFF. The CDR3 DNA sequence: TGTGCCAGCAGCCGGACAGGGCGCCGTGATACCCTAGAAGCTTTCTTT.

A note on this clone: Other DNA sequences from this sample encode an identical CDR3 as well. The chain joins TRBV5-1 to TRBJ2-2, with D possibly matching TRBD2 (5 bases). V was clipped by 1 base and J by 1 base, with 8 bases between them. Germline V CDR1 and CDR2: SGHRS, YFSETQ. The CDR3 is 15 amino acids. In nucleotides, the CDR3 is TGCGCCAGCAGCTTGTCGGGAAAGAACACCGGGGAGCTGTTTTTT. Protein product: CASSLSGKNTGELFF.

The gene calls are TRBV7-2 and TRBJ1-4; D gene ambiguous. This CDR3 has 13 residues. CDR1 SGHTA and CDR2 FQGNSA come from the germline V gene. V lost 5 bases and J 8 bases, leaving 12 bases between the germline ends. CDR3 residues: CASSDTGVEKLFF. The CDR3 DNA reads TGTGCCAGCAGCGACACCGGGGTCGAAAAACTGTTTTTT. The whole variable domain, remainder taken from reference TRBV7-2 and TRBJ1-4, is GAGVSQSPSNKVTEKGKDVELRCDPISGHTALYWYRQSLGQGLEFLIYFQGNSAPDKSGLPSDRFSAERTGGSVSTLTIQRTQQEDSAVYLCASSDTGVEKLFFGSGTQLSVL.

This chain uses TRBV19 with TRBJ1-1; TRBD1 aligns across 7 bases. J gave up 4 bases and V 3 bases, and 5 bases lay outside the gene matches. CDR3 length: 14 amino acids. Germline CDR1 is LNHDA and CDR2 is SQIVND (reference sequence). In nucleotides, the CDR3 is TGTGCCAGTAGTATTGACAGGGTGCGCACTGAAGCTTTCTTT. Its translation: CASSIDRVRTEAFF.

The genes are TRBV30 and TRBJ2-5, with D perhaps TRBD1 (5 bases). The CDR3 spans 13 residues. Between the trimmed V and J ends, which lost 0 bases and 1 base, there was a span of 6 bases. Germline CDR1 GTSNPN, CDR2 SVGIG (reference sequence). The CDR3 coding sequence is TGTGCCTGGAGTGTACAGGTCCAAGAGACCCAGTACTTC. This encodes CAWSVQVQETQYF.

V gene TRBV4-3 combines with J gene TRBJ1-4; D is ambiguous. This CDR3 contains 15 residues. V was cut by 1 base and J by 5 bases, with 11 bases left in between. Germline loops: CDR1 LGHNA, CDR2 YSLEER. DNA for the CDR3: TGCGCCAGCAGCCAAGGTGTCAGGCCGAATGAAAAACTGTTTTTT. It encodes CASSQGVRPNEKLFF.

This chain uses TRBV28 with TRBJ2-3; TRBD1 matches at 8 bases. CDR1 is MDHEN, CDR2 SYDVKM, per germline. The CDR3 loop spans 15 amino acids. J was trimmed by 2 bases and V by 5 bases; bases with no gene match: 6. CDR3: CASSTRDRFTDTQYF. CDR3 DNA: TGTGCCAGCAGTACCCGGGACAGGTTCACAGATACGCAGTATTTT. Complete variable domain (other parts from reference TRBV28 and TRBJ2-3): DVKVTQSSRYLVKRTGEKVFLECVQDMDHENMFWYRQDPGLGLRLIYFSYDVKMKEKGDIPEGYSVSREKKERFSLILESASTNQTSMYLCASSTRDRFTDTQYFGPGTRLTVL.

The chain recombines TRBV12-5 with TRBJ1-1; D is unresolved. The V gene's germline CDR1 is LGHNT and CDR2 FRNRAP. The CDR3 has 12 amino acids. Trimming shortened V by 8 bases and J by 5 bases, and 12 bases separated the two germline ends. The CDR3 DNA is TGTGCTAGTCGCCGGGAAGTAACTGAAGCTTTCTTT. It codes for CASRREVTEAFF.

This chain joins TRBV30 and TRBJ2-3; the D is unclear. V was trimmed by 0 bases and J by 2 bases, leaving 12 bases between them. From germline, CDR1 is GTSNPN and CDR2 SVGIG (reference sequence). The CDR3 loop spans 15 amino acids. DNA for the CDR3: TGTGCCTGGAGTGTACCGACTCAACCCACAGATACGCAGTATTTT. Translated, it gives CAWSVPTQPTDTQYF. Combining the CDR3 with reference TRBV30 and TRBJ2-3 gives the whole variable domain SQTIHQWPATLVQPVGSPLSLECTVEGTSNPNLYWYRQAAGRGLQLLFYSVGIGQISSEVPQNLSASRPQDRQFILSSKKLLLSDSGFYLCAWSVPTQPTDTQYFGPGTRLTVL.

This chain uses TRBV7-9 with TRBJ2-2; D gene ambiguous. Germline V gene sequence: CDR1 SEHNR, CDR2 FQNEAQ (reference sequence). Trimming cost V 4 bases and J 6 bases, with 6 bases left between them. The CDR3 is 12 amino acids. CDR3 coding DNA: TGTGCCAGCAGCTCCCCTCCCGGGGAGCTGTTTTTT. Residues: CASSSPPGELFF. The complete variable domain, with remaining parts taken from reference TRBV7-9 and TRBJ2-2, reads DTGVSQNPRHKITKRGQNVTFRCDPISEHNRLYWYRQTLGQGPEFLTYFQNEAQLEKSRLLSDRFSAERPKGSFSTLEIQRTEQGDSAMYLCASSSPPGELFFGEGSRLTVL.